Sequencing of this T cell receptor (beta chain) was carried out in a study of blood T cell repertoires in COVID-19. Study summary: The United States, Italy and Spain were the sources of the acute and convalescent COVID-19 samples.

Libraries were prepared by immunoSEQ multiplex PCR; TCRdb keeps only in-frame clonotypes and omits some of them. The sample yields about 170,000 clones, roughly four fifths seen once. V gave up 6 bases and J gave up 4 bases; unmatched junction bases: 5. The CDR3 is made up of 13 amino acids. Sequencing used peripheral blood. This clonotype was obtained from a man in his 70s with active or convalescent COVID-19. The chain combines TRBV12-3 or TRBV12-4 with TRBJ1-2; 7 positions match TRBD1. The CDR3 DNA follows: TGTGCCAGCAGCCTACAGGGGTTCTATGGCTACACCTTC. It specifies CASSLQGFYGYTF.